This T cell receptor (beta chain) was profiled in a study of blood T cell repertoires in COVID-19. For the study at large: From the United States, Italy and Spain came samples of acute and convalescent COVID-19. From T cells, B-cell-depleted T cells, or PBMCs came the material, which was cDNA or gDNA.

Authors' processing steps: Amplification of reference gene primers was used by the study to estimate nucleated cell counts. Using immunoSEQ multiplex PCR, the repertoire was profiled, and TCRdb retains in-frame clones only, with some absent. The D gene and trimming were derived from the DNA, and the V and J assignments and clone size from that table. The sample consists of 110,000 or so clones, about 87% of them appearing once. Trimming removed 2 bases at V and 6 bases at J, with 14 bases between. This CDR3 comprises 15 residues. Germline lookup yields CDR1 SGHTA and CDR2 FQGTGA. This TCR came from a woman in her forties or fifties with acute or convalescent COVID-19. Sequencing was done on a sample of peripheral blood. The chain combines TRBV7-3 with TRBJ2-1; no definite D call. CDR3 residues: CASSLGSLEGNEQFF. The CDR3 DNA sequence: TGTGCCAGCAGCTTAGGGTCCCTAGAAGGCAATGAGCAGTTCTTC.